Here is one T cell receptor beta chain with its context. The entry originates in a study of blood T cell repertoires in COVID-19. The overall study: Whether acute or convalescent, the COVID-19 samples came from the United States, Italy and Spain.

In the original analysis: Reference gene primer amplification gave nucleated cell count estimates. The data were produced by immunoSEQ multiplex PCR, yet TCRdb's version contains in-frame clones alone and is incomplete. D and trimming were read from the DNA, whereas the V and J calls and clone size are those reported in that table. The repertoire has roughly 77,000 clones, just under 90% of them found once; the top ten carry approximately 6.8%. This CDR3 comprises 13 residues. V lost 4 bases and J lost 3, with 8 bases in between. The sequence derives from a woman of 80 years or more with active COVID-19. This chain joins TRBV12-3 or TRBV12-4 and TRBJ2-3, with D tentatively TRBD2 (5 bases). The specimen sequenced was peripheral blood. For the CDR3, the DNA is TGTGCCAGCAGTTGGACTGGGACAGATACGCAGTATTTT. Protein: CASSWTGTDTQYF.